This entry is about one T cell receptor (beta chain). Its matching antigen is unknown. PCR amplification relied on 60 Vbeta primers (plus 13 Jbeta primers). Sequenced by immunoSEQ multiplex PCR; TCRdb stores in-frame clones only, minus some. Among some 140,000 clones listed, roughly 79% were seen once. This entry is derived from a study of cytomegalovirus exposure and HLA in healthy donors. Whole-study findings and limits: Rarity characterized most TCR sequences, yet some public TCRs appeared in many donors. There were some 150 TCR beta chains listed as cytomegalovirus-associated. The authors judged a highly shared variant cluster likely a sequencing artifact.

J lost 5 bases, V lost 5 bases, and 3 bases had no gene match. Germline lookup yields CDR1 SGHTA and CDR2 FQGNSA. The CDR3 contains 13 residues. This sequence originates from a man aged 18-30 years in good health and CMV-seronegative. J is TRBJ1-1 and V is TRBV7-2, with TRBD1 identical over 9 bases. The sequencing sample was made of PBMCs. DNA of the CDR3: TGTGCCAGCAGCGGGACAGGGCAAACTGAAGCTTTCTTT. It translates to CASSGTGQTEAFF.